A selection of T cell receptor beta chains follows, all from one sample in a study. TCRdb re-called the 5' RACE reads with MiXCR, one entry per CDR3 protein. The data hold some 57,000 distinct CDR3 sequences, with more than 15% observed a single time. The sequenced sample consisted of naive CD4+ T cells sorted from blood. The source of these receptors is a female donor with breast cancer. CDR3s include the opening cysteine and the closing phenylalanine or tryptophan. Each record gives: D gene, V gene, clone size, J gene, CDR3 protein, CDR3 DNA. A D gene is named only where the DNA matches it firmly. Size is stated for part of the rows, as once, few or many counts, or as a class when the clone is expanded.

D: TRBD1
V: TRBV5-1
size: -
J: TRBJ2-7
CDR3: CASSSSGTGTYEQYF
DNA: TGCGCCAGCAGCTCCTCCGGGACAGGGACCTACGAGCAGTACTTC

D: -
V: TRBV7-7
size: -
J: TRBJ2-5
CDR3: CASSPGPRETQYF
DNA: TGTGCTAGCAGCCCGGGACCTCGGGAGACCCAGTACTTC

D: TRBD2
V: TRBV12-3/TRBV12-4
size: few
J: TRBJ2-1
CDR3: CASSPTSGARDNEQFF
DNA: TGTGCCAGCAGCCCGACTAGCGGGGCCCGGGACAATGAGCAGTTCTTC

D: TRBD1
V: TRBV27
size: few
J: TRBJ1-1
CDR3: CASSGGQGGTTEAFF
DNA: TGTGCCAGCAGTGGGGGACAGGGTGGGACCACTGAAGCTTTCTTT

D: TRBD1
V: TRBV7-9
size: few
J: TRBJ2-7
CDR3: CASSFPPAGGYEQYF
DNA: TGTGCCAGCAGCTTTCCCCCGGCAGGGGGCTACGAGCAGTACTTC

D: -
V: TRBV7-2
size: many
J: TRBJ2-3
CDR3: CASSPSGTDTQYF
DNA: TGTGCCAGCAGCCCCTCGGGGACAGATACGCAGTATTTT

D: TRBD2
V: TRBV9
size: few
J: TRBJ2-1
CDR3: CASSLGTSGRVGPGQFF
DNA: TGTGCCAGCAGCCTAGGGACTAGCGGGAGGGTGGGCCCGGGGCAGTTCTTC

D: -
V: TRBV10-3
size: -
J: TRBJ1-4
CDR3: CAISEEVGTGKLFF
DNA: TGTGCCATCAGTGAGGAGGTGGGGACGGGAAAACTGTTTTTT

D: TRBD1
V: TRBV6-5
size: many
J: TRBJ1-5
CDR3: CASSDGQGANQPQHF
DNA: TGTGCCAGCAGCGACGGACAGGGCGCGAATCAGCCCCAGCATTTT

D: -
V: TRBV20-1
size: many
J: TRBJ2-3
CDR3: CSARDFRDASAGPTDTQYF
DNA: TGCAGTGCTAGAGATTTCCGCGACGCTTCAGCGGGCCCCACAGATACGCAGTATTTT

D: -
V: TRBV7-2
size: few
J: TRBJ2-5
CDR3: CASSSTGQQETQYF
DNA: TGTGCCAGCAGCTCAACCGGACAGCAAGAGACCCAGTACTTC

D: -
V: TRBV12-3/TRBV12-4
size: -
J: TRBJ2-7
CDR3: CASSHQDSSYEQYF
DNA: TGTGCCAGCAGTCATCAGGACAGTTCCTACGAGCAGTACTTC

D: -
V: TRBV4-3
size: few
J: TRBJ2-1
CDR3: CASSQDSEGINEQFF
DNA: TGCGCCAGCAGCCAAGATTCGGAGGGTATTAATGAGCAGTTCTTC

D: -
V: TRBV29-1
size: many
J: TRBJ1-4
CDR3: CSVEPHNPGKLFF
DNA: TGCAGCGTGGAACCCCATAATCCGGGAAAACTGTTTTTT